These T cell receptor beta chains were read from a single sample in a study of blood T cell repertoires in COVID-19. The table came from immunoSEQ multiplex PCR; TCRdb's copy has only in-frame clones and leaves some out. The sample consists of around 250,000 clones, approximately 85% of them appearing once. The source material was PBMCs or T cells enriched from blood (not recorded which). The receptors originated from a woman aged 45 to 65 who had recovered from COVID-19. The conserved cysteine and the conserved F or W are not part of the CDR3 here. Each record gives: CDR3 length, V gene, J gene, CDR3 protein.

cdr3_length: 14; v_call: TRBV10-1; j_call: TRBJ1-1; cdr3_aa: ASKDPGQKMNTEAF
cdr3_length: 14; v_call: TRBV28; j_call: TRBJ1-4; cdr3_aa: ASSKPGGLGNEKLF
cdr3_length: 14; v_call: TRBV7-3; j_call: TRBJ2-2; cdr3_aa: ASSLTRQANTGELF
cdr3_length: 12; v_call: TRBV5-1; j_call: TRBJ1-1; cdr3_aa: ASREGPLDTEAF
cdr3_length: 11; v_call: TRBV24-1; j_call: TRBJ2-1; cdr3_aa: ATSDSTGQGPF
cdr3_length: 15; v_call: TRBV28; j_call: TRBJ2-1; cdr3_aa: ASSLLKGTSGRNEQF
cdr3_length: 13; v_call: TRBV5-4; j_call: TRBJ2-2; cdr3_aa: ASSFGQGGVGELF
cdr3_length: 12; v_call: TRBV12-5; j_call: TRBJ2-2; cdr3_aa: ASGNSGSTGELF
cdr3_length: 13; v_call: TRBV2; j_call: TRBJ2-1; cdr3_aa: ASSANWDSRGKQF
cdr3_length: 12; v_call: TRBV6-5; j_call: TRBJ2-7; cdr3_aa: ASSFYQGAYEQY
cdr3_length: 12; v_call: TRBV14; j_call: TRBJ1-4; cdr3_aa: ASSQDDSFEKLF
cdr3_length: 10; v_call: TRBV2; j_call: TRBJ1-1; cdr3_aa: ASRDREVRAF
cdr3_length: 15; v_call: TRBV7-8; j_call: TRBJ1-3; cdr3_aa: ASSPGTGATSGNTIY
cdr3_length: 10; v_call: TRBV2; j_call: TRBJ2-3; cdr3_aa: ASSFNTDTQY
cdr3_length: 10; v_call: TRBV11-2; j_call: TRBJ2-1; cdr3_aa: AATGPGFEQF
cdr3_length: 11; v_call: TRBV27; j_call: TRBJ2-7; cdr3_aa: ASSFGLNYEQY
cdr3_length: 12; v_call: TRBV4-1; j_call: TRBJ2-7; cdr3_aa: ASSHQRLVGEQY
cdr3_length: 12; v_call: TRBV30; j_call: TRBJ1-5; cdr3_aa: AWRTGGEVGPQH
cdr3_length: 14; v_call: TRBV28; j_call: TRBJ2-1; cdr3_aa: ASSLTRTGGRNEQF
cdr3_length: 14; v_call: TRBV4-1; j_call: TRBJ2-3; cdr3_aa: ASSQDRVAVRDTQY
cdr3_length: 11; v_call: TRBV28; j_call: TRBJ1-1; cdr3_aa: ASFNRGYTEAF
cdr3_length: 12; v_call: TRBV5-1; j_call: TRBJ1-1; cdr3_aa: ASTRQHMNTEAF
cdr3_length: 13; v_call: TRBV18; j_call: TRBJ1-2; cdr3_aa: ASSPAGQGAYGYT
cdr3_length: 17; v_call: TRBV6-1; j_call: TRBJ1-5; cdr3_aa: ASSEAHRTGGYSNQPQH
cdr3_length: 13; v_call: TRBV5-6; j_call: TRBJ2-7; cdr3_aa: ASSLSSGGTYEQY
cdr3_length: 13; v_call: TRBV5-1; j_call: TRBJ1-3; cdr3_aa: ASSRITGFGNTIY
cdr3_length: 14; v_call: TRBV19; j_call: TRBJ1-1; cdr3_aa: ASSIDLRLTGAEAF
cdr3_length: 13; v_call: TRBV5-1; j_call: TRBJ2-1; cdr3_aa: ASSPVTYSYNEQF
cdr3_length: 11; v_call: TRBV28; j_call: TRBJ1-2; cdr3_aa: ASSPRTGYGYT
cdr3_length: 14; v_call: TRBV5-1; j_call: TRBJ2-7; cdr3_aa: ASSLEVQSLSYEQY
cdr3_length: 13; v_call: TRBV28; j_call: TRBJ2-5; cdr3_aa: ASTSWLGGQETQY
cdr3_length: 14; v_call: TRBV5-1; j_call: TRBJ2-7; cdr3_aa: ASSFSDGGLNYEQY
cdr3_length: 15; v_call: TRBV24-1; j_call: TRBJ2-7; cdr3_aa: ATSDLRTSGRVGEQY
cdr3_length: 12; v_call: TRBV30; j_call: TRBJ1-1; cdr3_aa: AWSVGRGNTEAF
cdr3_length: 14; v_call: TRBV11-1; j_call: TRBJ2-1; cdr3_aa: ASSFSGTSTLPEQF
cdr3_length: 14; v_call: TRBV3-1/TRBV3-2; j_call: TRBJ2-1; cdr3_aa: ASSQALASSYNEQF
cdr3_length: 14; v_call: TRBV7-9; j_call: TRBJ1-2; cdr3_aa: ASSVASDRASMGYT